This T cell receptor (beta chain) was documented in a study of CD8+ T cells in alopecia areata. This sample's treatment: oral pan-JAK inhibitor, 5-10 mg twice daily. In alopecia areata patients, both lesional scalp punch biopsies and peripheral blood were collected. Reverse transcribed after extraction, RNA yielded cDNA as the sequencing template. The data were produced by immunoSEQ multiplex PCR, yet TCRdb's version contains in-frame clones alone and is incomplete. The sample consists of roughly 280,000 clones, 50% to 75% of them appearing once. The CDR3 consists of 14 residues. With V trimmed by 1 base and J by 7 bases, 4 bases remained unmatched. The germline CDR1 and CDR2 sequences are SGDLS and YYNGEE.

The sequencing here drew on CD4+ T cells sorted from blood, taken at week 52, from a patient treated with tofacitinib. The clonotype was recovered from a human donor with alopecia areata. The gene calls are TRBV9 and TRBJ2-7; the match to TRBD2 covers 11 bases. The CDR3, as DNA: TGTGCCAGCAGCGTAACTAGCGGGGGCCGGGAGCAGTACTTC. This codes for CASSVTSGGREQYF.